Here is one T cell receptor beta chain with its context. The antigen is unknown. Trimming at V came to 7 bases and at J to 4 bases, leaving 8 bases not matched to a gene. The CDR3 has 15 residues. CDR1 and CDR2 from the germline V gene are SNHLY and FYNNEI. Time point in this sample: week 11, during vaccination. A single vaccine dose contained 300 ug of mutant IDH1 20-mer peptide, and topical imiquimod was used with it. Each tumor in the donors was a new WHO grade 3 or 4 astrocytoma, IDH1-mutant and ATRX-lost. The method was immunoSEQ multiplex PCR; TCRdb's version includes in-frame clones alone and lacks a portion of them. This sample has 95,000 to 120,000 clones, with about 90% found just once. This record belongs to a study of a mutant IDH1 vaccine in newly diagnosed glioma. Overall study context: Patients received eight vaccinations in weeks 1, 3, 5, 7, 11, 15, 19, 23. Study observations and caveats: Seemingly, pseudoprogression had no relation to changes in the top peripheral T cell clonotypes.

This sequence originates from a woman in her forties or fifties with glioma. Sequencing used PBMCs, obtained from a glioma patient whose treatment included an IDH1 peptide vaccine. The chain carries TRBV2 and TRBJ2-5, with 11 nucleotides matching TRBD1. This CDR3 reads CASKGGQGAGETQYF. Here the CDR3 DNA reads TGTGCCAGCAAGGGAGGACAGGGGGCGGGAGAGACCCAGTACTTC. Variable domain in full (rest from reference TRBV2 and TRBJ2-5): EPEVTQTPSHQVTQMGQEVILRCVPISNHLYFYWYRQILGQKVEFLVSFYNNEISEKSEIFDDQFSVERPDGSNFTLKIRSTKLEDSAMYFCASKGGQGAGETQYFGPGTRLLVL.